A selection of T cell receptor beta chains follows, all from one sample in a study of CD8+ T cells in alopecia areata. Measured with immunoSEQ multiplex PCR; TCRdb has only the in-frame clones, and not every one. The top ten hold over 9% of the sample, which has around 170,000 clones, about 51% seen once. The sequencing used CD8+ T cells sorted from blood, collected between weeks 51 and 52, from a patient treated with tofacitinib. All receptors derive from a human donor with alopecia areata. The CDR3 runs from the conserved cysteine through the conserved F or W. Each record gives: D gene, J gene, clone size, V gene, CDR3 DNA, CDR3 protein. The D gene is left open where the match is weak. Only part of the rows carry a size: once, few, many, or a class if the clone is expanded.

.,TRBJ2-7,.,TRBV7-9,TGTGCCAGCGCCCCGGGATCCCCCGCCGAGCAGTACTTC,CASAPGSPAEQYF
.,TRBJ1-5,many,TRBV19,TGTGCCAGTAGTCTTACCGTCGATAGCAATCAGCCCCAGCATTTT,CASSLTVDSNQPQHF
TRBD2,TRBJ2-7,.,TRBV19,TGTGCCAGTAGTTCAGCGGGGGGTTTGGACGAGCAGTACTTC,CASSSAGGLDEQYF
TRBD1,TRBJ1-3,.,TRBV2,TGTGCCAGCAGATCAGGACAGGGCGGCACCATATATTTT,CASRSGQGGTIYF
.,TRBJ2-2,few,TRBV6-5,TGTGCCAGCAGTTTGGCCGGGGAGCTGTTTTTT,CASSLAGELFF
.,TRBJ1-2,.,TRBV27,TGTGCCAGCAGTACGGGGGCTGGCTACACCTTC,CASSTGAGYTF
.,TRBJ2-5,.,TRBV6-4,TGTGCCAGCAGTTACACCGGGGGTGTGAGCCAGTACTTC,CASSYTGGVSQYF
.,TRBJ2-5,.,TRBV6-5,TGTGCCAGCAGTAACAGCCCGGGCCTGGGGGAGACCCAGTACTTC,CASSNSPGLGETQYF
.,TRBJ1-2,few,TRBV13,TGTGCCAGCAGCCTCCAGAGGGCCTATGGCTACACCTTC,CASSLQRAYGYTF
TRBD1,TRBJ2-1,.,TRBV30,TGTGCCTGGAGTGCACTTACAGGGGCAATCTACAATGAGCAGTTCTTC,CAWSALTGAIYNEQFF
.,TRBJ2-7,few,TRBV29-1,TGCAGCGTTTACGCCTCCTACGAGCAGTACTTC,CSVYASYEQYF
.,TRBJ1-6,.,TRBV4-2,TGTGCCAGCAGCCAAGGGATCGGGTCACCCCTCCACTTT,CASSQGIGSPLHF
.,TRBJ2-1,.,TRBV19,TGTGCCAGTAGTATCATCATAGGCAATGAGCAGTTCTTC,CASSIIIGNEQFF
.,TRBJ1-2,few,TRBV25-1,TGTGCCAGCACCGCTGGATGGGATGGCTACACCTTC,CASTAGWDGYTF
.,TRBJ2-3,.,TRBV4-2,TGTGCCAGCAGCCAAGACTTTGCTAGCGAGGGCACAGATACGCAGTATTTT,CASSQDFASEGTDTQYF
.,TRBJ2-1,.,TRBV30,TGTGCCTGGATTCTTAACGTTGAGCAGTTCTTC,CAWILNVEQFF
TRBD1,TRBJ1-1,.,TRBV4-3,TGCGCCAGCAGCCAAGATTCCGGACAGGGCTACACTGAAGCTTTCTTT,CASSQDSGQGYTEAFF
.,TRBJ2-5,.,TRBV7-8,TGTGCCAGCAGCTTAGTTGTCACAGTGCCCCTCCAAGAGACCCAGTACTTC,CASSLVVTVPLQETQYF
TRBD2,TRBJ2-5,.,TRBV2,TGTGCCAGCAGTGACCCCCGCGGGGGGCTAGCGGAGACCCAGTACTTC,CASSDPRGGLAETQYF
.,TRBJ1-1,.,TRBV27,TGTGCCAGCAGCTTTATAGGAGGGAGGACTGAAGCTTTCTTT,CASSFIGGRTEAFF
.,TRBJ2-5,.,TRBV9,TGTGCCAGCGGAGAAGAGACCCAGTACTTC,CASGEETQYF
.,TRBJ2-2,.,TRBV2,TGTGCCAGCAGTGGGACAGTGAACACCGGGGAGCTGTTTTTT,CASSGTVNTGELFF
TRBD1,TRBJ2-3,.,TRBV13,TGTGCCAGCAGCTCGAGGGACAGGGCAGATACGCAGTATTTT,CASSSRDRADTQYF
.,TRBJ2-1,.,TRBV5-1,TGCGCCAGCAGCCCGGACACCCGCTCCTACAATGAGCAGTTCTTC,CASSPDTRSYNEQFF
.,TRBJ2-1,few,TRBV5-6,TGTGCCAGCAGCTTCGGGACGGATTACAATGAGCAGTTCTTC,CASSFGTDYNEQFF
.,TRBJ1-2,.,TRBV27,TGTGCCAGCAGTTTATTGGTGAGGGGCAGGCTCTATGGCTACACCTTC,CASSLLVRGRLYGYTF